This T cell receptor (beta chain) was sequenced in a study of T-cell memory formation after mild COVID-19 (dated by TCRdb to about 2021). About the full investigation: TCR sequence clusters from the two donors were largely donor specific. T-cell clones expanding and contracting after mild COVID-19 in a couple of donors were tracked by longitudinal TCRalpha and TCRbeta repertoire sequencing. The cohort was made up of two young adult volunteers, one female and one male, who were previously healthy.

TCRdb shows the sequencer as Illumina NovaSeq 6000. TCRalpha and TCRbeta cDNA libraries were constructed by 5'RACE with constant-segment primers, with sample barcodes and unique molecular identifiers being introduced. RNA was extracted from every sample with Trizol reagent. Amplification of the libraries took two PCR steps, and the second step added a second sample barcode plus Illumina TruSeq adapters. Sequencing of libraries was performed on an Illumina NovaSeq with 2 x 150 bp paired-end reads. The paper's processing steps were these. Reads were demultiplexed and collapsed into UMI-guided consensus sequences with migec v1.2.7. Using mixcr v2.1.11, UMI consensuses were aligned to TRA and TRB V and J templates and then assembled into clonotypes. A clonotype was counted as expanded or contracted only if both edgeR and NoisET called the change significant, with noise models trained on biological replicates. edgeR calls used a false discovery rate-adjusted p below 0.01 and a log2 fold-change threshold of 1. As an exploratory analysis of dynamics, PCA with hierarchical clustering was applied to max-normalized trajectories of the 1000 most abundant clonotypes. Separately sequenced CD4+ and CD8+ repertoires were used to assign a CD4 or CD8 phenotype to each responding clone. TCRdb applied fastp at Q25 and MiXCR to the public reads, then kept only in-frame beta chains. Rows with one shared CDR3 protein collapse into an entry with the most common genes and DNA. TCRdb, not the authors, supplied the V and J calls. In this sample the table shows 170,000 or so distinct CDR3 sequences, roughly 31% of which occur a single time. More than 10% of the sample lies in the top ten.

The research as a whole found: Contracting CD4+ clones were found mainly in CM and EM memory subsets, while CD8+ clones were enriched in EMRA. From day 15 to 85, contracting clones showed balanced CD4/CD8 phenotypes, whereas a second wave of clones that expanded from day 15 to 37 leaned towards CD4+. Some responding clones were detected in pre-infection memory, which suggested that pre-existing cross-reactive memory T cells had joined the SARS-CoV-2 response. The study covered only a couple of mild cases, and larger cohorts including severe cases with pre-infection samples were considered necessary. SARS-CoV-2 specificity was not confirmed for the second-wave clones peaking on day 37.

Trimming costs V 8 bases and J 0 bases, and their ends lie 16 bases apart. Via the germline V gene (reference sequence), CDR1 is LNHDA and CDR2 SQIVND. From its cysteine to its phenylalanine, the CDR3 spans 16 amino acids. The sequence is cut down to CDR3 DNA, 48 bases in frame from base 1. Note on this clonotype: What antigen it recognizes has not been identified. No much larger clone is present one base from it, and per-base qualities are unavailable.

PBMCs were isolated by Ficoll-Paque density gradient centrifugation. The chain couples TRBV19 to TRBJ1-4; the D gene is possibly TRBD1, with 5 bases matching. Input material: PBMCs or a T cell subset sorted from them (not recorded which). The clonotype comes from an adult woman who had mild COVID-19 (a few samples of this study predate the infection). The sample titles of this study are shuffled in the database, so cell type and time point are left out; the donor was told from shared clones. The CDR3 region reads CASWSGLGATNEKLFF. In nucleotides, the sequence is TGTGCCAGTTGGTCGGGACTGGGAGCAACTAATGAAAAACTGTTTTTT.